This TCR beta chain was documented in a study of cytomegalovirus exposure and HLA in healthy donors. Notes on the study in general: Analyzed later, association rates of TCRs varied across HLA loci, with DRB1 most and HLA-C fewest. Previously analyzed data showed that most TCR beta V segments were productive at a frequency of about 87% or about 30%.

The CDR3 runs 16 residues. Germline V gene lookup returns CDR1 SGHRS and CDR2 YFSETQ. V dropped 0 bases and J dropped 1 base, with 10 bases sitting between them. This clone was seen once. Its antigen is still unknown. PCR amplification relied on 60 Vbeta primers (plus 13 Jbeta primers). Here immunoSEQ multiplex PCR was the method, and the copy in TCRdb shows in-frame clones only, minus some. The sample includes 95,000 to 150,000 clones, roughly four fifths of them seen just once. The rearrangement links TRBV5-1 to TRBJ2-2; D is perhaps TRBD1 (6 bases). The sequenced sample was PBMCs. The TCR sequence derives from a man aged 40-50 years in good health and CMV-seronegative. Here the CDR3 reads CASSLADSLNTGELFF. For the CDR3, the DNA is TGCGCCAGCAGCTTGGCGGACAGTTTGAACACCGGGGAGCTGTTTTTT. The entire variable domain, with the rest obtained from reference TRBV5-1 and TRBJ2-2, is as follows: KAGVTQTPRYLIKTRGQQVTLSCSPISGHRSVSWYQQTPGQGLQFLFEYFSETQRNKGNFPGRFSGRQFSNSRSEMNVSTLELGDSALYLCASSLADSLNTGELFFGEGSRLTVL.